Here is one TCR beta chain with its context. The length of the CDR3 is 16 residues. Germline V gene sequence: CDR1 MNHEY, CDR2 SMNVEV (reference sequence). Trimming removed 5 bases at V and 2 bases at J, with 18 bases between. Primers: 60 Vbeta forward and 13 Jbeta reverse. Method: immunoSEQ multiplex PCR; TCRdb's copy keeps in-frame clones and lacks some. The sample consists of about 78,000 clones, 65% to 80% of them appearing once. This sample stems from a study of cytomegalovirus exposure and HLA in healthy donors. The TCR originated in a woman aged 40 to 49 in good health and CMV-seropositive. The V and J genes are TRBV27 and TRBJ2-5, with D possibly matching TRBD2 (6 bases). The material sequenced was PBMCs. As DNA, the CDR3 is TGTGCCAGCAGTGTATTCCCCGGGGGACGTCAAGAGACCCAGTACTTC. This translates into CASSVFPGGRQETQYF.